One sample yielded the 12 T cell receptor beta chains listed below, sequenced in a study of T cell responses to AZD1222 COVID-19 vaccine. The table came from immunoSEQ multiplex PCR; TCRdb's copy has only in-frame clones and leaves some out. This table has 120,000 or so clones, more than 70% appearing once. Source: peripheral blood, taken on day 0 of AZD1222 vaccination. The source is an adult in good health.

The chain employs TRBV5-6 and TRBJ2-7; D remains ambiguous. Germline assignment: CDR1 SGHDT and CDR2 YYEEEE. The CDR3 extends over 13 amino acids. Trimming pared 4 bases from V and 12 bases from J, leaving 20 bases between. The CDR3 DNA follows: TGTGCCAGCAGCCCGTGGCCGCAGCAGCGCGGGTACTTC. Residues: CASSPWPQQRGYF. Looking up the rest from reference TRBV5-6 and TRBJ2-7 gives the full variable domain: DAGVTQSPTHLIKTRGQQVTLRCSPKSGHDTVSWYQQALGQGPQFIFQYYEEEERQRGNFPDRFSGHQFPNYSSELNVNALLLGDSALYLCASSPWPQQRGYFGPGTRLTVT.

The chain links TRBV12-3 or TRBV12-4 to TRBJ1-1, with TRBD1 identical over 7 bases. The CDR3 extends over 13 amino acids. V shed 6 bases and J 0 bases; nucleotides not matched to a gene: 1. The CDR3 loop reads CASRTGVNTEAFF. DNA of the CDR3: TGTGCCAGCAGAACAGGGGTGAACACTGAAGCTTTCTTT.

This clone was picked up one time. This chain links TRBV9 with TRBJ2-7, with 8 bases matching TRBD1. The germline gives CDR1 SGDLS, CDR2 YYNGEE. V trimming: 4 bases; J trimming: 2 bases; junction bases outside the gene matches: 8. This CDR3 is built from 15 residues. The CDR3 bases are TGTGCCAGCAGCCCCGGGACAGGAGGGACCTACGAGCAGTACTTC. As protein: CASSPGTGGTYEQYF.

This chain joins TRBV23-1 and TRBJ2-1; D is uncertain. TRBV23-1 is flagged as an ORF with uncertain function. The CDR3 sequence is 14 residues long. V was shortened by 3 bases and J by 2 bases, with 8 bases between the two germline ends. The CDR3 region is CASSQGCPYNEQFF. CDR3 in DNA: TGCGCCAGCAGTCAGGGGTGCCCCTACAATGAGCAGTTCTTC.

The V call is TRBV5-1, the J call TRBJ1-1; no definite D call. V was trimmed by 4 bases and J by 0 bases, leaving 16 bases between them. This CDR3 spans 16 amino acids. CDR1 and CDR2 from the germline V gene are SGHRS and YFSETQ. CDR3 in amino acids: CASSPIVTHLNTEAFF. For the CDR3, the DNA is TGCGCCAGCAGCCCGATCGTGACACACTTGAACACTGAAGCTTTCTTT.

The rearrangement uses TRBV7-9 and TRBJ1-2, with a possible D match to TRBD1 (6 bases). CDR3 length equals 17 residues. The V end was cut by 4 bases, the J end by 7 bases, with 25 bases between. CDR1 is SEHNR, CDR2 FQNEAQ, per germline (reference sequence). The CDR3 here is CASSSRGLPRAGTGYTF. The CDR3 DNA sequence: TGTGCCAGCAGCTCTAGGGGGTTACCTCGAGCAGGGACTGGCTACACCTTC.

V usage is TRBV5-4 and J usage is TRBJ1-2, with 7 bases lining up with TRBD1. Germline CDR1 SGHNT, CDR2 YYREEE (reference sequence). The CDR3 has 14 amino acids. The trim removed 5 bases at V and 1 base at J, leaving 5 bases unmatched. The CDR3 reads CASRVTGDNYGYTF. The CDR3 DNA reads as TGTGCCAGCAGGGTCACAGGGGATAACTATGGCTACACCTTC.

This chain joins TRBV19 and TRBJ1-2, with TRBD1 matching 7 bases. V was clipped by 7 bases and J by 6 bases; unmatched bases: 5. Germline values: CDR1 LNHDA, CDR2 SQIVND (reference sequence). The CDR3 extends over 12 amino acids. CDR3 DNA: TGTGCCAGTATGGAGGGGGCGGATGGCTACACCTTC. It yields the protein CASMEGADGYTF.

The chain carries TRBV7-2 and TRBJ2-2; 9 positions match TRBD2. CDR3 length: 17 amino acids. Germline V gene data show CDR1 as SGHTA and CDR2 as FQGNSA. The V and J ends lost 5 bases and 7 bases, in that order; junction bases with no gene match: 14. The CDR3 here is CASSPTPLAGRVGELFF. CDR3 DNA sequence: TGTGCCAGCAGCCCCACCCCTCTAGCGGGGAGGGTCGGGGAGCTGTTTTTT.

This chain joins TRBV5-1 and TRBJ2-3; weak D call: TRBD1 (6 bases). Germline CDR1 SGHRS, CDR2 YFSETQ. CDR3 length: 12 amino acids. V was shortened by 3 bases and J by 9 bases, with 11 bases between the two germline ends. The CDR3, as DNA: TGCGCCAGCAGCTCACAGGGCGAGACGCAGTATTTT. As protein: CASSSQGETQYF.

The chain is built from TRBV19 and TRBJ1-5; D remains unclear. The CDR3 is 16 amino acids. With 5 bases removed from V and 7 bases from J, the gap between germline ends came to 21 bases. Germline V gene lookup returns CDR1 LNHDA and CDR2 SQIVND (reference sequence). The CDR3, as DNA: TGTGCCAGTAGTCTTTCGGGCCCCCGAGGCGGACAGCCCCAGCATTTT. Protein: CASSLSGPRGGQPQHF.

The V and J genes are TRBV6-1 and TRBJ1-3, with no clear D. Trimming left V 3 bases short and J 0 bases short, with 6 bases between. The V gene's germline CDR1 is MNHNS and CDR2 SASEGT. The CDR3 sequence is 14 residues long. The CDR3 DNA is TGTGCCAGCAGTGACGGCATCTCTGGAAACACCATATATTTT. Amino acids: CASSDGISGNTIYF.